The sequence of this T cell receptor beta chain was determined in a study of cytomegalovirus exposure and HLA in healthy donors. In its sample, this clone was seen once. The ends lost 7 bases at V and 0 bases at J; junction bases unmatched: 9. This CDR3 comprises 16 residues. CDR1 and CDR2 (germline): SEHNR, FQNEAQ (reference sequence). The PCR used 60 Vbeta and 13 Jbeta primers. TCRdb's table, derived via immunoSEQ multiplex PCR, lists solely in-frame clones and lacks some. This sample has 99,000 or so clones, with around 74% found just once. Material for sequencing was PBMCs. V is TRBV7-9 and J is TRBJ1-2, with 9 bases matching TRBD1. This clonotype was obtained from a woman aged 35 to 49 in good health and CMV-seropositive. The CDR3 is CASTPLRQGANYGYTF. CDR3 in DNA: TGTGCCAGCACCCCCCTCAGACAGGGGGCTAACTATGGCTACACCTTC. The full variable domain, with the rest looked up from reference TRBV7-9 and TRBJ1-2, is DTGVSQNPRHKITKRGQNVTFRCDPISEHNRLYWYRQTLGQGPEFLTYFQNEAQLEKSRLLSDRFSAERPKGSFSTLEIQRTEQGDSAMYLCASTPLRQGANYGYTFGSGTRLTVV.